This entry lists 4 T cell receptor beta chains sequenced from one sample in a study of T cell clusters in autoimmune cytopenias. TRB was amplified from roughly 270 ng of peripheral blood genomic DNA per sample. TRB rearrangements were amplified by touch-down multiplex PCR with mixed TRB-A/B primers. TCRdb reworked the multiplex PCR reads into one entry per CDR3 protein, no DNA. This sample's table reports a few thousand distinct CDR3 sequences. This sample was also put to use in a study of T cell repertoires in aging, cancer and after chemotherapy.

Sequencing input: peripheral blood. All receptors derive from a human donor in good health.

This sequence joins TRBV5-1 and TRBJ2-2; as DNA is missing, the TRBD1 call by TCRdb cannot be tested. The CDR3 runs to 17 residues. CDR1 is SGHRS and CDR2 is YFSETQ in the germline V gene. This CDR3 reads CASSAIALQGSTGELFF.

The chain recombines TRBV5-1 with TRBJ2-3; the TRBD1 assignment by TCRdb is unverifiable without DNA. Per the germline V gene, CDR1 is SGHRS and CDR2 is YFSETQ. This CDR3 is 14 amino acids long. This CDR3 is CASSHGQPADTQYF.

This clonotype is classed as medium-sized by frequency. The chain links TRBV6-2 or TRBV6-3 to TRBJ2-1; there is no DNA to check the TCRdb D call of TRBD1. CDR1 is MNHEY, CDR2 SVGEGT, per germline. CDR3 length: 14 residues. CDR3 amino acids: CASSYMGGLNEQFF.

The chain combines TRBV6-1 with TRBJ1-1; TCRdb picks TRBD1, but there is no DNA to check that call. Germline loops: CDR1 MNHNS, CDR2 SASEGT. The CDR3 has 14 amino acids. CDR3 residues: CASSELRGSLEAFF.